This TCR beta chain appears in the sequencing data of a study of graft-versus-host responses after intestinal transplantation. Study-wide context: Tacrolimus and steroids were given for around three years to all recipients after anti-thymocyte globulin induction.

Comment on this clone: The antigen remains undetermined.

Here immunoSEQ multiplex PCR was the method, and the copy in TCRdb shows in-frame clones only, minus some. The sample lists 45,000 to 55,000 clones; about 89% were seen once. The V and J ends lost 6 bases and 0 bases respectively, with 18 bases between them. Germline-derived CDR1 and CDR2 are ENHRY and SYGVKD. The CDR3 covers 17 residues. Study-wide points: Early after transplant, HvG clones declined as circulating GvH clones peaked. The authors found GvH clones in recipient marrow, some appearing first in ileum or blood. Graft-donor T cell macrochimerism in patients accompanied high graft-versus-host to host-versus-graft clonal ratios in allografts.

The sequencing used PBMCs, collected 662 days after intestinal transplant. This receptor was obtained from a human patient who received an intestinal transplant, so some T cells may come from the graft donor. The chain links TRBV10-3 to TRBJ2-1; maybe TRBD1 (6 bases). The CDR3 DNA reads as TGTGCCATCAGGGGAGCTTCGGGACACCTCTCCTACAATGAGCAGTTCTTC. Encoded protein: CAIRGASGHLSYNEQFF.